This TCR beta chain is drawn from a study of cytomegalovirus exposure and HLA in healthy donors. Study results and caveats: The authors assumed roughly uniform sequencing depth across donors for presence/absence analyses. The productive fraction for most TCR beta V segments was about 87% or about 30% in an earlier analysis. An ancestry cluster, one associated with Asian ancestry, reportedly showed fewer N-insertions than the approximately 670-donor mean in a later analysis. At a 0.05 false discovery rate, a later analysis found 16,951 TCR beta sequences to be associated with HLA alleles.

Comment on this clone: What it recognizes is unknown.

Germline V gives CDR1 MNHEY, CDR2 SVGAGI. V gave up 7 bases and J gave up 4 bases; unmatched junction bases: 4. The CDR3 loop spans 14 amino acids. 13 Jbeta primers and 60 Vbeta primers were used for the PCR. The data were produced by immunoSEQ multiplex PCR, yet TCRdb's version contains in-frame clones alone and is incomplete. Altogether under 130,000 clones are present, approximately 72% being singletons, with the ten largest covering 2.1%. Sequenced sample: PBMCs. This sequence originates from a man under 40 in good health and CMV-seronegative. This chain links TRBV6-5 with TRBJ1-4; TRBD1 aligns across 9 bases. CDR3 sequence: CASNPTGGNEKLFF. As DNA, the CDR3 is TGTGCCAGCAACCCGACAGGGGGTAATGAAAAACTGTTTTTT.